Here is one TCR beta chain with its context. Using immunoSEQ multiplex PCR, the repertoire was profiled, and TCRdb retains in-frame clones only, with some absent. Of just under 90,000 clones in the sample, around 72% were seen once. This sample is drawn from a study of blood T cell repertoires in COVID-19. V lost 5 bases and J lost 0, with 11 bases in between. The CDR3 covers 14 residues. The germline V gene encodes CDR1 SGHDT and CDR2 YYEEEE. This TCR derives from a woman over 75 with acute or convalescent COVID-19. The chain recombines TRBV5-6 with TRBJ1-1, with D perhaps matching TRBD1 (6 bases). Material: peripheral blood. In DNA, the CDR3 is TGTGCCAGCAGGAGAGGGACAATGAACACTGAAGCTTTCTTT. Protein product: CASRRGTMNTEAFF. Using reference TRBV5-6 and TRBJ1-1 for the parts outside the CDR3, the full variable domain is DAGVTQSPTHLIKTRGQQVTLRCSPKSGHDTVSWYQQALGQGPQFIFQYYEEEERQRGNFPDRFSGHQFPNYSSELNVNALLLGDSALYLCASRRGTMNTEAFFGQGTRLTVV.